This is a list of T cell receptor beta chains from one sample in a study of blood T cell repertoires in COVID-19. The method was immunoSEQ multiplex PCR; TCRdb's version includes in-frame clones alone and lacks a portion of them. In the table there are about 250,000 clones, 65% to 85% of which are singletons. The source material was peripheral blood. The origin of the receptors is a human donor in a cohort sampled during active COVID-19. The CDR3 runs from the conserved cysteine through the conserved F or W. D genes are given only for firm matches. Clone size is stated in some rows and not others, as once, few, many or a class when expanded.

d_gene	v_gene	j_gene	abundance	CDR3nt	CDR3aa
-	TRBV5-1	TRBJ2-7	-	TGCGCCAGCAGCGACCAGGGGGGAAGATACGAGCAGTACTTC	CASSDQGGRYEQYF
TRBD1	TRBV18	TRBJ2-3	-	TGTGCCAGCTCACCGGACAGGGTCTCAGATACGCAGTATTTT	CASSPDRVSDTQYF
TRBD1	TRBV5-1	TRBJ1-6	few	TGCGCCAGCAGCTCGAGGACAGGGGATAATTCACCCCTCCACTTT	CASSSRTGDNSPLHF
TRBD2	TRBV28	TRBJ2-4	-	TGTGCCAGCAGTTTTCCCCCGACTAGCGGGAGCAAAAACATTCAGTACTTC	CASSFPPTSGSKNIQYF
-	TRBV4-2	TRBJ2-7	-	TGTGCCAGCAGCCAAGGGGCCCTATCGACTAGATTCACCGACGAGCAGTACTTC	CASSQGALSTRFTDEQYF
TRBD1	TRBV30	TRBJ1-2	-	TGTGCCTGGAGCAACAGGGGGCAAGGGAACTATGGCTACACCTTC	CAWSNRGQGNYGYTF
TRBD2	TRBV7-2	TRBJ2-7	-	TGTGCCAGCAGCCTTGAGTGGACTAGCGGTTACGAGCAGTACTTC	CASSLEWTSGYEQYF
TRBD2	TRBV15	TRBJ2-3	-	TGTGCCACCAGGACTAGCGGGGGAAGCACAGATACGCAGTATTTT	CATRTSGGSTDTQYF
-	TRBV27	TRBJ2-3	-	TGTGCCAGCAGTACCTACAGGGCCGGGGGCACAGATACGCAGTATTTT	CASSTYRAGGTDTQYF
TRBD2	TRBV5-1	TRBJ2-7	-	TGCGCCAGCAGCACCAAAGGGCGGGAGGATCGCGACGAGCAGTACTTC	CASSTKGREDRDEQYF
-	TRBV28	TRBJ2-6	once	TGTGCCAGCAGTTTGGGGGGTAGGTTATCTGGGGCCAACGTCCTGACTTTC	CASSLGGRLSGANVLTF
TRBD2	TRBV7-2	TRBJ2-3	-	TGTGCCAGCAGCTTAAAGCCCCTAGCGGGAGCAGAAACAGATACGCAGTATTTT	CASSLKPLAGAETDTQYF
TRBD1	TRBV15	TRBJ1-4	-	TGTGCCACCAGCAGAGAGGCAGGGCCCACAGGGGGACTGTTTTTT	CATSREAGPTGGLFF
-	TRBV10-2	TRBJ2-7	-	TGCGCCACCTTAAGCGGCGAGCAGTACTTC	CATLSGEQYF
-	TRBV3-1/TRBV3-2	TRBJ1-2	-	TGTGCCAGCAGCCAGCGACAGGAACGCTATGGCTACACCTTC	CASSQRQERYGYTF
-	TRBV29-1	TRBJ1-1	-	TGCAGCGTGGCGCAACAGGCCTCGAACACTGAAGCTTTCTTT	CSVAQQASNTEAFF
TRBD1	TRBV6-2/TRBV6-3	TRBJ2-1	-	TGTGCCAGCAGTCCCGAGGGCGCGGGACAGGGTCCTTCTGGGCAGTTCTTC	CASSPEGAGQGPSGQFF
TRBD2	TRBV5-4	TRBJ2-3	-	TGTGCCAGCAGCTTCCTAGCGGGGGCTGGCACAGATACGCAGTATTTT	CASSFLAGAGTDTQYF
TRBD1	TRBV12-3/TRBV12-4	TRBJ1-1	-	TGTGCCAGCAGTCCGGGACAGGGGGCAGAAGCTTTCTTT	CASSPGQGAEAFF
-	TRBV7-7	TRBJ1-4	-	TGTGCTAGCAGCGCGACAGATGCAACTAATGAAAAACTGTTTTTT	CASSATDATNEKLFF
-	TRBV2	TRBJ1-4	-	TGTGCCAGCAGCCAAAACAGGGCCTCTAATGAAAAACTGTTTTTT	CASSQNRASNEKLFF
TRBD1	TRBV11-2	TRBJ2-5	-	TGTGCCAGCAGCTTAGATCGGGACAGGAGGGAGACCCAGTACTTC	CASSLDRDRRETQYF
TRBD1	TRBV5-1	TRBJ1-3	once	TGCGCCAGCAGCTTGGTGGGACAGCATATTAGCTCTGGAAACACCATATATTTT	CASSLVGQHISSGNTIYF
-	TRBV7-2	TRBJ1-2	-	TGTGCCAGCAGCCGCACCCGGGGGGGCGATGGCTACACCTTC	CASSRTRGGDGYTF
TRBD1	TRBV2	TRBJ1-4	-	TGTGCCAGCAGTGTGACAGGGGCTAATGAAAAACTGTTTTTT	CASSVTGANEKLFF
TRBD2	TRBV6-5	TRBJ2-5	-	TGTGCCAGCAGTTACGCCGGGACTAGTGCGATAGGGACCCAGTACTTC	CASSYAGTSAIGTQYF
TRBD1	TRBV5-4	TRBJ2-2	-	TGTGCCAGCAGCTCCTCGGGACAGATCTCCGGGGAGCTGTTTTTT	CASSSSGQISGELFF
TRBD2	TRBV11-2	TRBJ2-7	-	TGTGCCAGCACCTCCAGCGGGAGGGCCTACGAGCAGTACTTC	CASTSSGRAYEQYF
TRBD2	TRBV14	TRBJ2-1	-	TGTGCCAGCAGCCAAGCAGGACTAGCCGGTGAGCAGTTCTTC	CASSQAGLAGEQFF
TRBD2	TRBV9	TRBJ2-5	-	TGTGCCAGCAGCGTAGGCTCCGCTAGCGGCGGAGGAGAGACCCAGTACTTC	CASSVGSASGGGETQYF
-	TRBV11-3	TRBJ2-2	-	TGTGCCAGCAGCTCCCAGGGTTCCGGGGAGCTGTTTTTT	CASSSQGSGELFF
TRBD2	TRBV29-1	TRBJ2-7	-	TGCAGCGTTGAAGCGCTAGCGGGAGATAATTACGAGCAGTACTTC	CSVEALAGDNYEQYF
-	TRBV11-2	TRBJ1-4	-	TGTGCCAGCAGCTCCCGGAACGCGGGTGAAAAACTGTTTTTT	CASSSRNAGEKLFF
TRBD1	TRBV19	TRBJ2-1	once	TGTGCCAGTAGTATAAGGTGGGGACAGGACGGCGATGAGCAGTTCTTC	CASSIRWGQDGDEQFF
-	TRBV10-1	TRBJ1-1	-	TGCGCCAGCAGTGAGTCGAGGAACACTGAAGCTTTCTTT	CASSESRNTEAFF
TRBD2	TRBV5-1	TRBJ2-7	-	TGCGCCAGCAGCCCCGGAGCGGGGGGTCCCTACGAGCAGTACTTC	CASSPGAGGPYEQYF
-	TRBV7-3	TRBJ2-1	-	TGTGCCAGCAGCTTAGTGGCGGGTGGCAGCTCCTACAATGAGCAGTTCTTC	CASSLVAGGSSYNEQFF
-	TRBV5-4	TRBJ2-2	-	TGTGCCAGCAGCTCCCCCGTGGGGGGGAACACCGGGGAGCTGTTTTTT	CASSSPVGGNTGELFF
TRBD1	TRBV9	TRBJ1-2	-	TGTGCCAGCAGCCCCGACCTCCGACAGGGGGGCATCTATGGCTACACCTTC	CASSPDLRQGGIYGYTF
TRBD2	TRBV16	TRBJ2-7	-	TGTGCCAGCAGCCAATCCCGGACTAGCGGCATAGAGCAGTACTTC	CASSQSRTSGIEQYF
TRBD2	TRBV5-1	TRBJ2-3	-	TGCGCCAGCAGCTTGAGACTAGCGGGGGGGATAGATACGCAGTATTTT	CASSLRLAGGIDTQYF